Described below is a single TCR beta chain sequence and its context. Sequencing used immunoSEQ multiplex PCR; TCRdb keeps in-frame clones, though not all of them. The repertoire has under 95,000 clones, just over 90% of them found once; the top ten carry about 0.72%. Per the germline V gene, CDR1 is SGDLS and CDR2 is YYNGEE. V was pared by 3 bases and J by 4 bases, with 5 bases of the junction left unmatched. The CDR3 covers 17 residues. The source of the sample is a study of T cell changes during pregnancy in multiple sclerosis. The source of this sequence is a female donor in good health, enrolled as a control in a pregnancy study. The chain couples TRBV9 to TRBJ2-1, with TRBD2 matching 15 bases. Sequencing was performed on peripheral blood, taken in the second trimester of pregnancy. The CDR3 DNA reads TGTGCCAGCAGCGCCCTAGGGACTAGCGGGGGGTACAATGAGCAGTTCTTC. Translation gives CASSALGTSGGYNEQFF.